This T cell receptor beta chain emerged from a study of blood T cell repertoires in COVID-19. At the level of the study: Material from acute and convalescent COVID-19 was sourced from the United States, Italy and Spain. Sample material is recorded as cDNA or gDNA derived from T cells, B-cell-depleted T cells, or PBMCs.

Generated by immunoSEQ multiplex PCR, the TCRdb table keeps only in-frame clones and is missing some. The data hold some 95,000 clones, with roughly 87% observed a single time. The receptor comes from a man between 65 and 85 years old with acute or convalescent COVID-19. Sequencing was performed on peripheral blood.

For the CDR3, the DNA is TGTGCCAGCAGCGTAGTACCGGGGAGCACTGAAGCTTTCTTT. This codes for CASSVVPGSTEAFF. The rearrangement links TRBV9 to TRBJ1-1; unclear D gene. The CDR3 is made up of 14 amino acids. The germline V and J ends were trimmed by 0 bases and 4 bases, with 10 bases remaining between them. Germline V gives CDR1 SGDLS, CDR2 YYNGEE.